This paragraph covers one T cell receptor (beta chain) sequence. Its antigen is undetermined. 13 Jbeta primers and 60 Vbeta primers were used for the PCR. The data were produced by immunoSEQ multiplex PCR, yet TCRdb's version contains in-frame clones alone and is incomplete. The sample includes roughly 110,000 clones, about four fifths of them seen just once. The data were obtained in a study of cytomegalovirus exposure and HLA in healthy donors. Whole-study results and caveats: In a later analysis, specific HLA alleles were associated with 16,000 or so TCR beta sequences at a 0.05 false discovery rate. Most TCR sequences showed up rarely, but some public TCRs showed up in many donors.

V shed 2 bases, J shed 3 bases, and the junction held 7 bases outside the gene matches. The CDR3 totals 17 residues. The germline V gene has CDR1 MDHEN and CDR2 SYDVKM. The TCR originated in a woman aged 50 to 60 in good health and CMV-seropositive. Material: PBMCs. The chain has TRBV28 and TRBJ2-1; TRBD1 matches 10 bases. CDR3 coding DNA: TGTGCCAGCAGTTTAAGAGCGGGACAGGGGTACTACAATGAGCAGTTCTTC. Translating it yields CASSLRAGQGYYNEQFF.